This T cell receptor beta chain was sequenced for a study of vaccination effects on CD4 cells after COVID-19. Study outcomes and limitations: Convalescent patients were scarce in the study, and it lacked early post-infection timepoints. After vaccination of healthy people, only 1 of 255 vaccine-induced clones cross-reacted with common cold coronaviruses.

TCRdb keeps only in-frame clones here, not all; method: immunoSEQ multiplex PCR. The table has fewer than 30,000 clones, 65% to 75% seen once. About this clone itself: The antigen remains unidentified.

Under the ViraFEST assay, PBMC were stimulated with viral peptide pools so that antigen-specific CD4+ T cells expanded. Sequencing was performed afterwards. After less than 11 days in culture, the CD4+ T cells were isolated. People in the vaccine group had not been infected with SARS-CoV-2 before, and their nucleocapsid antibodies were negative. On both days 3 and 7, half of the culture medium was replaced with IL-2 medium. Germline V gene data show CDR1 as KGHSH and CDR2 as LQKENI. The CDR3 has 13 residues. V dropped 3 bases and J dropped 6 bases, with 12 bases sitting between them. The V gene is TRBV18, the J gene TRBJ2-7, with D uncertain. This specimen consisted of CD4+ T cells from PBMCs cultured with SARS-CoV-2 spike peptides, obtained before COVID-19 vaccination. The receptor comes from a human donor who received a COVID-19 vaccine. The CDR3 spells CASSPMGGFEQYF. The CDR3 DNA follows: TGTGCCAGCTCACCGATGGGTGGTTTCGAGCAGTACTTC.